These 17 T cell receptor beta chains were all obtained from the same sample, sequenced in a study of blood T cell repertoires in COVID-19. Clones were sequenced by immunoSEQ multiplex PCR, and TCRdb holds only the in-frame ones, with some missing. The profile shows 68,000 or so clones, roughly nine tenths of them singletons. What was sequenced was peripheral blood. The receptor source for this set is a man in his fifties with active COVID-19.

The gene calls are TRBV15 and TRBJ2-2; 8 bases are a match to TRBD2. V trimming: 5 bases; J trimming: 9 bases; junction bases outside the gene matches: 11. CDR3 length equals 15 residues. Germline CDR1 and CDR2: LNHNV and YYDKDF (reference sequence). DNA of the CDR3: TGTGCCACCAGCGAACCGGGGGGGGTTCTTAGGGAGCTGTTTTTT. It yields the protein CATSEPGGVLRELFF.

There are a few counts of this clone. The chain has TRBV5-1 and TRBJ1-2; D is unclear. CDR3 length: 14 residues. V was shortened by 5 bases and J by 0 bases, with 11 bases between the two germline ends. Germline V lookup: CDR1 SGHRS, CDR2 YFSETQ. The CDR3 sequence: CASSSAGTNYGYTF. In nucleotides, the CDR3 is TGCGCCAGCAGTAGTGCAGGCACTAACTATGGCTACACCTTC.

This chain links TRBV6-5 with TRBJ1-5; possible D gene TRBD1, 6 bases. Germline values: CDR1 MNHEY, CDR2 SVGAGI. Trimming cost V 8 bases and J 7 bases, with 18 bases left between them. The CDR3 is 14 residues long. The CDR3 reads CASSLGTNGQPQHF. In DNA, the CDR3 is TGTGCCAGCTCCCTGGGGACAAATGGGCAGCCCCAGCATTTT.

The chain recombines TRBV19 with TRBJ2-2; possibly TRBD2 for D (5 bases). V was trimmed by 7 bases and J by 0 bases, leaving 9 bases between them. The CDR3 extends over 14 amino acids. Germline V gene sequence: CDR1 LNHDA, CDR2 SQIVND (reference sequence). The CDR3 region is CASTWTPNTGELFF. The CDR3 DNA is TGTGCCAGTACTTGGACTCCGAACACCGGGGAGCTGTTTTTT.

CDR3 coding DNA: TGTGCCAGCAGCTCTGAGATAAACCCTAACTATGGCTACACCTTC. This codes for CASSSEINPNYGYTF. The chain uses TRBV7-9 and TRBJ1-2; D unclear. The germline V and J ends were trimmed by 4 bases and 0 bases, with 12 bases remaining between them. CDR3 length: 15 amino acids. The germline V gene encodes CDR1 SEHNR and CDR2 FQNEAQ (reference sequence).

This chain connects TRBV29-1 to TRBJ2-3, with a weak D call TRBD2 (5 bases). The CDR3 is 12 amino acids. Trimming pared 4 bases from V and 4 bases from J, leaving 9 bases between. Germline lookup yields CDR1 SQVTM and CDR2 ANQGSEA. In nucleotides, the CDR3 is TGCAGCGTTGGGATACTAGCAGATACGCAGTATTTT. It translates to CSVGILADTQYF.

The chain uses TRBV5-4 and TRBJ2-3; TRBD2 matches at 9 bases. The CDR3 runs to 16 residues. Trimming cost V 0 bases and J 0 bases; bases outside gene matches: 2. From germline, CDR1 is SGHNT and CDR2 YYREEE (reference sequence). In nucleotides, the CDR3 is TGTGCCAGCAGCTTGGGACTAGCGGAAAGCACAGATACGCAGTATTTT. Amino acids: CASSLGLAESTDTQYF.

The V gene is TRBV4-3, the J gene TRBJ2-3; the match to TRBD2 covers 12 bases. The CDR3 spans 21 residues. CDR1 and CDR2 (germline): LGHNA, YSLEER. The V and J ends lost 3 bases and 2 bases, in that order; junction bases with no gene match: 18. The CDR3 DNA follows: TGCGCCAGCAGCCATGAACCCTTGCCGGCGCTAGCGGGGGGGCCCACAGATACGCAGTATTTT. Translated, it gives CASSHEPLPALAGGPTDTQYF.

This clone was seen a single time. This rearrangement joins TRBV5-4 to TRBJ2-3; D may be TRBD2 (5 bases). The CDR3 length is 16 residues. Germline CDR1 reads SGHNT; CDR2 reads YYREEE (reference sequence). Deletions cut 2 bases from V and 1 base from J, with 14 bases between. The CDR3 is CASSLWTSRGTDTQYF. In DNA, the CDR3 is TGTGCCAGCAGCTTATGGACTTCCCGGGGCACAGATACGCAGTATTTT.

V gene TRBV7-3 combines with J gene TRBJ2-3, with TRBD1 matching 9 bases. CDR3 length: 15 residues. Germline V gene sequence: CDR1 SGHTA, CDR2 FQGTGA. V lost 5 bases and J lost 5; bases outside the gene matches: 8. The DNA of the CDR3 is TGTGCCAGCAGCCGACCCGGGACAGGGAAAGATACGCAGTATTTT. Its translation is CASSRPGTGKDTQYF.

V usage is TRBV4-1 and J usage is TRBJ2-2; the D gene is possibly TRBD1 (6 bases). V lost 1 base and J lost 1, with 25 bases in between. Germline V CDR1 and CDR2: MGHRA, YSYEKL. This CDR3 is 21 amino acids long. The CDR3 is CASSQGFIWTDGTMNTGELFF. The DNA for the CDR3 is TGCGCCAGCAGCCAAGGGTTTATTTGGACAGACGGAACCATGAACACCGGGGAGCTGTTTTTT.

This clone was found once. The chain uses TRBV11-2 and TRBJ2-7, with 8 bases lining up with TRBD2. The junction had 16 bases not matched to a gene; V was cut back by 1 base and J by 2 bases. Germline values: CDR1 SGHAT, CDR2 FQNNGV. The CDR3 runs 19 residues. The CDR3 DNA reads TGTGCCAGCAGCTTAGGGGAATTAAGGGTAGCGGGGACTCCCTACGAGCAGTACTTC. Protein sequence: CASSLGELRVAGTPYEQYF. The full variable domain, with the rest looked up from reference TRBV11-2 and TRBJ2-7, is EAGVAQSPRYKIIEKRQSVAFWCNPISGHATLYWYQQILGQGPKLLIQFQNNGVVDDSQLPKDRFSAERLKGVDSTLKIQPAKLEDSAVYLCASSLGELRVAGTPYEQYFGPGTRLTVT.

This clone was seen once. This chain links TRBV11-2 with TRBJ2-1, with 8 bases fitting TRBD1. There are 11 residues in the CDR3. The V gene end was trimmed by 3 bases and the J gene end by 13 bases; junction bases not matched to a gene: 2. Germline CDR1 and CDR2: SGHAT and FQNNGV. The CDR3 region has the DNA TGTGCCAGCAGCTTGGACAGGGTCCAGTTCTTC. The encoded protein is CASSLDRVQFF.

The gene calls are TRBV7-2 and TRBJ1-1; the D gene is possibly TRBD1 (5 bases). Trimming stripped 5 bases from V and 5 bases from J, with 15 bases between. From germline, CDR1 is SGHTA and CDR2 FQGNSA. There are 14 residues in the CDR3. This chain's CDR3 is CASSATAGRTEAFF. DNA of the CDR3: TGTGCCAGCAGCGCGACAGCGGGTCGAACTGAAGCTTTCTTT. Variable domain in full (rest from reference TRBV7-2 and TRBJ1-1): GAGVSQSPSNKVTEKGKDVELRCDPISGHTALYWYRQSLGQGLEFLIYFQGNSAPDKSGLPSDRFSAERTGGSVSTLTIQRTQQEDSAVYLCASSATAGRTEAFFGQGTRLTVV.

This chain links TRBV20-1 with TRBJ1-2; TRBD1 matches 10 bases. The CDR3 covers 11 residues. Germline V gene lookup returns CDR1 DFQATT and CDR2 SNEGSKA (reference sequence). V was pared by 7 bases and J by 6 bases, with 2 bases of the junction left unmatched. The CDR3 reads CSVGTGDGYTF. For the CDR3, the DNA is TGCAGTGTTGGGACAGGGGATGGCTACACCTTC.

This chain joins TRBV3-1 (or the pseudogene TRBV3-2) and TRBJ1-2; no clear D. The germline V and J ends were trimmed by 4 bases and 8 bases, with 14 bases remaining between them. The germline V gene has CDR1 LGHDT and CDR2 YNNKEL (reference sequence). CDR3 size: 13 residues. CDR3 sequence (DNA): TGTGCCAGCAGCCTTGGAGGGCCCGGAGGCTACACCTTC. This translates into CASSLGGPGGYTF.

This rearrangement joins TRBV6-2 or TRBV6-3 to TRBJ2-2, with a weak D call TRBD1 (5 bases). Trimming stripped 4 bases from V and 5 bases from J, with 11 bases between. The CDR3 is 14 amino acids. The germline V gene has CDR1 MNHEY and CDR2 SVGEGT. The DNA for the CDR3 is TGTGCCAGCAGTTCAGGGTTCTGGACCGGGGAGCTGTTTTTT. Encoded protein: CASSSGFWTGELFF.